This TCR beta chain is drawn from a study of blood T cell repertoires in COVID-19. Study in general: PBMCs, B-cell-depleted T cells, or T cells provided the cDNA or gDNA that made up the material.

Per the original data handling: Reference gene primer amplification yielded estimated nucleated cell counts. Sequencing was performed with immunoSEQ multiplex PCR; in TCRdb, only in-frame clones are kept and a portion is missing. Clonal size and the V and J genes are those of that table, whereas D and trimming came from the DNA. The sample lists roughly 260,000 clones, 91% occurring once. Participant-given clinical history determined each cohort assignment. The V gene's germline CDR1 is ENHRY and CDR2 SYGVKD. Trimming shortened V by 3 bases and J by 0 bases, and 3 bases separated the two germline ends. There are 13 residues in the CDR3.

Source material: PBMCs or T cells enriched from blood (not recorded which). V and J are TRBV10-3 and TRBJ1-5, with D unclear. The sequence was obtained from a human donor in a cohort exposed to, infected with or recovered from COVID-19 (not recorded which). The donor label of this sample is uncertain. The CDR3 loop is CAISDGSNQPQHF. CDR3 nucleotide sequence: TGTGCCATCAGTGACGGTAGCAATCAGCCCCAGCATTTT.